This entry describes one TCR beta chain. Antigen: not known. Deep was the level at which the assay was run. Only in-frame clones appear in the TCRdb table, and some are missing; sequencing was by immunoSEQ multiplex PCR. This sample yields about 1.1 million clones, of which approximately 80% are seen a single time; approximately 0.56% belongs to the top ten. The germline gives CDR1 SGHRS, CDR2 YFSETQ. The V end was cut by 3 bases, the J end by 2 bases, with 17 bases between. The CDR3 is 16 amino acids. This entry belongs to a study of shared clonotypes between healthy human individuals. General study results and limits: Against clonotypes common to all four donors, non-shared ones had lower generation probabilities. When naive CD4 clonotypes were compared across several donors, 4% to 6.5% were shared. The low donor count limited represented genetic and exposure-history diversity.

Sequenced sample: memory CD4+ T cells from PBMCs. Subset specified: CD45RA-negative fraction. This chain connects TRBV5-1 to TRBJ2-5, with D maybe TRBD1 (6 bases). The TCR originated in a man between 18 and 35 years old in good health. Some clones in this sample may be carry-over from other donors' samples. This CDR3 is CASSSVDGQQQETQYF. The CDR3 DNA follows: TGCGCCAGCAGCTCAGTAGACGGACAGCAGCAAGAGACCCAGTACTTC.